Listed below are T cell receptor beta chains from one sample, sequenced in a study of post-analysis software for immune sequencing data. MiXCR, applied by TCRdb to the PCR reads, yields one record per CDR3 protein. Of 750,000 to 950,000 distinct CDR3 sequences in the sample, roughly half were seen once. The sequencing sample was made of blood. These receptors were collected from a girl between 5 and 17 years old with multiple sclerosis. Both conserved end residues are part of each CDR3. The order of the fields is V gene, D gene, J gene, clone size, CDR3 DNA, CDR3 protein. A D gene is named only where the DNA matches it firmly. The size entry is marked missing in some rows and otherwise reads once, few, many or a size class.

V: TRBV29-1
D: TRBD1
J: TRBJ2-5
size: few
DNA: TGCAGCGCATCTCGAGGGGGCGAGGAGACCCAGTACTTC
CDR3: CSASRGGEETQYF

V: TRBV2
D: .
J: TRBJ2-7
size: .
DNA: TGTGCCAGCAGGTTGGGACGGCTAGCCTACGAGCAGTACTTC
CDR3: CASRLGRLAYEQYF

V: TRBV20-1
D: .
J: TRBJ2-2
size: .
DNA: TGCAGTGCTAGTCTCGAAAACACCGGGGAGCTGTTTTTT
CDR3: CSASLENTGELFF

V: TRBV3-1
D: TRBD2
J: TRBJ2-1
size: .
DNA: TGTGCCAGCAGCCAATTGGGACTAGCGAGCTACAATGAGCAGTTCTTC
CDR3: CASSQLGLASYNEQFF

V: TRBV28
D: .
J: TRBJ2-2
size: few
DNA: TGTGCCAGCAGTTCGATTACCCTGGACGGGGCGCTGAGGGGCGGGGAGCTGTTTTTT
CDR3: CASSSITLDGALRGGELFF

V: TRBV29-1
D: TRBD1
J: TRBJ2-1
size: .
DNA: TGCAGCGTTGAAGGGCGACAGGGGGTCTACAATGAGCAGTTCTTC
CDR3: CSVEGRQGVYNEQFF

V: TRBV3-1
D: .
J: TRBJ2-1
size: .
DNA: TGTGCCAGCAGCCAAGTCCCGGGGGCTACGGTGAGCTCCTACAATGAGCAGTTCTTC
CDR3: CASSQVPGATVSSYNEQFF

V: TRBV5-1
D: TRBD1
J: TRBJ2-7
size: .
DNA: TGCGCCAGCAGCTCCCGGACTTTCGGGACAGGGGCCAACTCCTACGAGCAGTACTTC
CDR3: CASSSRTFGTGANSYEQYF

V: TRBV5-1
D: .
J: TRBJ2-5
size: .
DNA: TGCGCCAGCAGGGAGCGGGAAGAGACCCAGTACTTC
CDR3: CASREREETQYF

V: TRBV20-1
D: .
J: TRBJ2-7
size: .
DNA: TGCAGTGCTAGAGCGACCCTTGGCTACGAGCAGTACTTC
CDR3: CSARATLGYEQYF

V: TRBV7-2
D: TRBD1
J: TRBJ2-7
size: .
DNA: TGTGCCAGCAGCCCTCCGGGACAGGGGGTGGGTGAGCAGTACTTC
CDR3: CASSPPGQGVGEQYF

V: TRBV12-3/TRBV12-4
D: .
J: TRBJ2-7
size: .
DNA: TGTGCCAGCAGTTTTCGAACAGGGATCGAGCAGTACTTC
CDR3: CASSFRTGIEQYF

V: TRBV3-1
D: TRBD2
J: TRBJ2-7
size: .
DNA: TGTGCCAGCAGCCACTTAAGCGGGGCATACTCCTACGAGCAGTACTTC
CDR3: CASSHLSGAYSYEQYF

V: TRBV15
D: TRBD2
J: TRBJ2-5
size: .
DNA: TGTGCCACCAGCAGCGAACTAGCGGGGAATCAAGAGACCCAGTACTTC
CDR3: CATSSELAGNQETQYF

V: TRBV12-3/TRBV12-4
D: TRBD1
J: TRBJ2-5
size: few
DNA: TGTGCCAGCAGTATAAGAGAGGACAGGGTCCCAGAGACCCAGTACTTC
CDR3: CASSIREDRVPETQYF

V: TRBV7-9
D: TRBD2
J: TRBJ2-1
size: .
DNA: TGTGCCAGCACAAGGACTAGCGGAATGAATGAGCAGTTCTTC
CDR3: CASTRTSGMNEQFF

V: TRBV15
D: .
J: TRBJ2-1
size: .
DNA: TGTGCCACCAGCAGAGAGGCCCTGATCGGCGGCTCCTACAATGAGCAGTTCTTC
CDR3: CATSREALIGGSYNEQFF

V: TRBV6-5
D: TRBD2
J: TRBJ2-6
size: .
DNA: TGTGCCAGCACTTCTCCCCCGGGACTAGCTGGGGCCAACGTCCTGACTTTC
CDR3: CASTSPPGLAGANVLTF

V: TRBV5-6
D: .
J: TRBJ2-7
size: .
DNA: TGTGCCAGCAGCTTCCGGGACGAGGAGTACTTC
CDR3: CASSFRDEEYF

V: TRBV12-3/TRBV12-4
D: .
J: TRBJ2-1
size: .
DNA: TGTGCCAGCACCCTTGAAGGGGGAACCTACAATGAGCAGTTCTTC
CDR3: CASTLEGGTYNEQFF

V: TRBV6-6
D: TRBD1
J: TRBJ2-7
size: few
DNA: TGTGCCAGCAGCGGCGGACAGGGCACATTGAGTGGTAGCGAGCAGTACTTC
CDR3: CASSGGQGTLSGSEQYF

V: TRBV20-1
D: TRBD1
J: TRBJ2-5
size: .
DNA: TGCAGTGCCAAGGACAGGCAAGAGACCCAGTACTTC
CDR3: CSAKDRQETQYF

V: TRBV6-5
D: .
J: TRBJ1-2
size: few
DNA: TGTGCCAGCAGCCGGACAGAAGTCCATGGCTACACCTTC
CDR3: CASSRTEVHGYTF

V: TRBV5-1
D: TRBD2
J: TRBJ2-3
size: few
DNA: TGTGCCAGCAGCTTGAGACTAGCGGGAGTCTTGGATACGCAGTATTTT
CDR3: CASSLRLAGVLDTQYF

V: TRBV18
D: .
J: TRBJ1-2
size: .
DNA: TGTGCCAGCTCACCGGTCGGACCCCTTGACTATGGCTACACCTTC
CDR3: CASSPVGPLDYGYTF

V: TRBV6-5
D: .
J: TRBJ1-2
size: .
DNA: TGTGCCAGCAGTTACCTTTCGCGTCCGGAAGTCGGGGACTATGGCTACACCTTC
CDR3: CASSYLSRPEVGDYGYTF

V: TRBV7-9
D: TRBD2
J: TRBJ2-4
size: .
DNA: TGTGCCAGCAGCACCAGGGGTCTAGCGGGTATAGCCAAAAACATTCAGTACTTC
CDR3: CASSTRGLAGIAKNIQYF

V: TRBV9
D: TRBD1
J: TRBJ2-7
size: .
DNA: TGTGCCAGCAGTGAGAGGGACAGGGCCTACGAGCAGTACTTC
CDR3: CASSERDRAYEQYF

V: TRBV29-1
D: .
J: TRBJ2-1
size: .
DNA: TGCAGCGTTGAAGATCCCGCCCGCGGTCTCTACAATGAGCAGTTCTTC
CDR3: CSVEDPARGLYNEQFF

V: TRBV20-1
D: .
J: TRBJ1-3
size: .
DNA: TGCAGTGCTAGACCCTCCTCTGGAAACACCATATATTTT
CDR3: CSARPSSGNTIYF

V: TRBV6-5
D: TRBD1
J: TRBJ1-5
size: few
DNA: TGTGCCAGCAGTCAGGGACAGGGACAGCCCCAGCATTTT
CDR3: CASSQGQGQPQHF

V: TRBV28
D: .
J: TRBJ2-7
size: few
DNA: TGTGCCAGCAGTCCCCGGGACTTGTCCTACGAGCAGTACTTC
CDR3: CASSPRDLSYEQYF

V: TRBV27
D: .
J: TRBJ2-3
size: few
DNA: TGTGCCAGCAGCCATACCACAGATACGCAGTATTTT
CDR3: CASSHTTDTQYF

V: TRBV4-1
D: TRBD2
J: TRBJ2-3
size: few
DNA: TGCGCCAGCAGCCAAGTACCTAGCGGGGCTAGCACAGATACGCAGTATTTT
CDR3: CASSQVPSGASTDTQYF

V: TRBV20-1
D: .
J: TRBJ1-1
size: .
DNA: TGCAGTGCTAGAGTGGTTCCAGGGAACACTGAAGCTTTCTTT
CDR3: CSARVVPGNTEAFF

V: TRBV7-6
D: .
J: TRBJ2-5
size: .
DNA: TGTGCCAGCAGCTTAGAGGCCACTGAATTGGAGACCCAGTACTTC
CDR3: CASSLEATELETQYF

V: TRBV20-1
D: TRBD2
J: TRBJ2-7
size: .
DNA: TGCAGTGCTAGAGTGCCGGCAGCGGGAGAGCAGTACTTC
CDR3: CSARVPAAGEQYF

V: TRBV20-1
D: TRBD2
J: TRBJ2-5
size: .
DNA: TGCAGTGCTAGCGGGAGGGACCAAGAGACCAAGTACTTC
CDR3: CSASGRDQETKYF

V: TRBV5-1
D: .
J: TRBJ2-3
size: .
DNA: TGCGCCAGCAGCTTCAATACAGGGATCGCAGATACGCAGTATTTT
CDR3: CASSFNTGIADTQYF

V: TRBV5-1
D: TRBD1
J: TRBJ2-2
size: .
DNA: TGCGCCAGCAGCCCGTTGGGGACAGGGTCCACCGGGGAGCTGTTTTTT
CDR3: CASSPLGTGSTGELFF

V: TRBV20-1
D: .
J: TRBJ2-3
size: .
DNA: TGCAGTGCTAGGGTGGTTGACGCTTTCACTAGCACAGATACGCAGTATTTT
CDR3: CSARVVDAFTSTDTQYF

V: TRBV20-1
D: TRBD2
J: TRBJ2-5
size: few
DNA: TGCAGCACACATGCGGCTAGCGGCGCACAAGAGACCCAGTACTTC
CDR3: CSTHAASGAQETQYF

V: TRBV29-1
D: TRBD1
J: TRBJ1-2
size: few
DNA: TGCAGCAGCCGGGACAGGAGGAACTATGGCTACACCTTC
CDR3: CSSRDRRNYGYTF

V: TRBV4-1
D: .
J: TRBJ2-7
size: .
DNA: TGCGCCAGCAGCCAAAATGGTTTGAGCGCCTCCTCCTACGAGCAGTACTTC
CDR3: CASSQNGLSASSYEQYF

V: TRBV7-6
D: TRBD2
J: TRBJ2-7
size: .
DNA: TGTGCCAGCAGCTTACTAGGGACTAGCGGCAAATCGAGCTCCTACGAGCAGTACTTC
CDR3: CASSLLGTSGKSSSYEQYF